This T cell receptor (beta chain) was captured in a study of blood T cell repertoires in COVID-19. Study-level information: From the United States, Italy and Spain came samples of acute and convalescent COVID-19.

The CDR3 consists of 14 residues. Trimming shortened V by 1 base and J by 6 bases, and 10 bases separated the two germline ends. CDR1 and CDR2 from the germline V gene are SGHDN and FVKESK. Sequenced by immunoSEQ multiplex PCR; TCRdb stores in-frame clones only, minus some. Of some 150,000 clones listed, around 85% are singletons. The receptor was derived from a woman aged 70-85 years with acute or convalescent COVID-19. The specimen was peripheral blood. The chain links TRBV14 to TRBJ1-5, with D perhaps TRBD1 (6 bases). The CDR3 DNA sequence: TGTGCCAGCAGCCAAGTCCCCAGGGGTCAGCCCCAGCATTTT. Translated, it gives CASSQVPRGQPQHF.